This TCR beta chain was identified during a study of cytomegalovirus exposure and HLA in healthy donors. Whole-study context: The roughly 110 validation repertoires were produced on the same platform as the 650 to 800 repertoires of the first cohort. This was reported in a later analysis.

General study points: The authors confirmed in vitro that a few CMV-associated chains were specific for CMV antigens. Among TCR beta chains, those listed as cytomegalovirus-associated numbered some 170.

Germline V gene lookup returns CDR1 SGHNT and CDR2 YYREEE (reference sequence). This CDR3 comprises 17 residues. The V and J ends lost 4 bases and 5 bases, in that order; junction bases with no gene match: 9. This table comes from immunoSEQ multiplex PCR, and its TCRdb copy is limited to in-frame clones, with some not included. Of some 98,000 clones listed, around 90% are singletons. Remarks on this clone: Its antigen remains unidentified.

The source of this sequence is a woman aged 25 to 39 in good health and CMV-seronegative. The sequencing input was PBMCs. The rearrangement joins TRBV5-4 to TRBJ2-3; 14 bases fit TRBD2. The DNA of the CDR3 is TGTGCCAGCAGCCTCGAGACTAGCGGGGGGGCCGGAGATACGCAGTATTTT. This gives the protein CASSLETSGGAGDTQYF. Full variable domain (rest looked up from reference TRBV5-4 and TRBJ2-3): ETGVTQSPTHLIKTRGQQVTLRCSSQSGHNTVSWYQQALGQGPQFIFQYYREEENGRGNFPPRFSGLQFPNYSSELNVNALELDDSALYLCASSLETSGGAGDTQYFGPGTRLTVL.